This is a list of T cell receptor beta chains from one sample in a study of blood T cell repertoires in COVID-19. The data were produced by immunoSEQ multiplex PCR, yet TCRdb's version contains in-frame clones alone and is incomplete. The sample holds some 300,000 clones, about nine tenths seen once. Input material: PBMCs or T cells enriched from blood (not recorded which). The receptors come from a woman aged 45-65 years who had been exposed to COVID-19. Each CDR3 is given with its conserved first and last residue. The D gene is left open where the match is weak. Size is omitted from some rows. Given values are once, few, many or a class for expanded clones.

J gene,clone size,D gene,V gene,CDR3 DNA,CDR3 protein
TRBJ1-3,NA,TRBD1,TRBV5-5,TGTGCCAGCAGTTTCGGACAGGGCTCTGGAAACACCATATATTTT,CASSFGQGSGNTIYF
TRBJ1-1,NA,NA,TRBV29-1,TGCAGCGTCGCCTCGGTGAACACTGAAGCTTTCTTT,CSVASVNTEAFF
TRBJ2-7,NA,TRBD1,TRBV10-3,TGTGCCATCAGGGAAGACAGGGATGAATACGAGCAGTACTTC,CAIREDRDEYEQYF
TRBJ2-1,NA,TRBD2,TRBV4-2,TGTGCCAGCAGCCAAGAGCCGGGACTATCCTACAATGAGCAGTTCTTC,CASSQEPGLSYNEQFF
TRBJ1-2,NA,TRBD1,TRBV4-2,TGTGCCAGCAGCCTCAGACAGGGGGTTGACTATGGCTACACCTTC,CASSLRQGVDYGYTF
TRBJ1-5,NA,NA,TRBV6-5,TGTGCCAGCAGCAAAAACAGGGATAGCAATCAGCCCCAGCATTTT,CASSKNRDSNQPQHF
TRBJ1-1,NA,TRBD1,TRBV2,TGTGCCAGTAAGGACAGGGATATGAACACTGAAGCTTTCTTT,CASKDRDMNTEAFF
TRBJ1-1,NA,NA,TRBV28,TGTGCCAGCAGTTTACATGGATTGGGGCAGGGGAACACTGAAGCTTTCTTT,CASSLHGLGQGNTEAFF
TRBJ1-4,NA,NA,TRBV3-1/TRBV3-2,TGTGCCAGCAGCCAAGTGGAGGGAAACAATGAAAAACTGTTTTTT,CASSQVEGNNEKLFF
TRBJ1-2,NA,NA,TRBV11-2,TGTGCCAGCAGCCTAACGCAGGGTAGTTATGGCTACACCTTC,CASSLTQGSYGYTF
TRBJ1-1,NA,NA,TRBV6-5,TGTGCCAGCATGCGGAGCGGGGCGGGTTCTGAAGCTTTCTTT,CASMRSGAGSEAFF
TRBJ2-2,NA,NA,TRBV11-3,TGTGCCAGCAGTTTGACTAGTCAAAGCGGGGAGCTGTTTTTT,CASSLTSQSGELFF
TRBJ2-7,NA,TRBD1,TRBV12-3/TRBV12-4,TGTGCCAGCAGCCTGACAGGGTCCTACGAGCAGTACTTC,CASSLTGSYEQYF
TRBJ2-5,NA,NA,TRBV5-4,TGTGCCAGCAGTAACCGGGACTACCAAGAGACCCAGTACTTC,CASSNRDYQETQYF
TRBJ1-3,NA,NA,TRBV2,TGTGCCAGCAGCAGACAGGTCGGCGGAAACACCATATATTTT,CASSRQVGGNTIYF
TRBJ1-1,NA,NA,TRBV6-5,TGTGCCAGCAGTTCTCCCATTTGGGAGAGATCCACTGAAGCTTTCTTT,CASSSPIWERSTEAFF
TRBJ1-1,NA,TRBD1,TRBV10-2,TGCGCCAGCAGTGAAAGACAGGGGATTGAATACACTGAAGCTTTCTTT,CASSERQGIEYTEAFF
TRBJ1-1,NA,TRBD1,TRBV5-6,TGTGCCAGCAGGCGGCAGGGGGGCGCTGAAGCTTTCTTT,CASRRQGGAEAFF
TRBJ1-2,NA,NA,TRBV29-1,TGCAGCGTTGAGGCTATGGGACTCTATGGCTACACCTTC,CSVEAMGLYGYTF
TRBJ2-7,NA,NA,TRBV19,TGTGCCAGTAGTTTCACCCTGAACCACGGCGAGCAGTACTTC,CASSFTLNHGEQYF
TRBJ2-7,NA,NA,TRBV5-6,TGTGCCAGCAGCGGGGGATCCGACAGGTTACACTCCTACGAGCAGTACTTC,CASSGGSDRLHSYEQYF
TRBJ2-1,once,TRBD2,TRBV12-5,TGTGCTAGTGGTTTGTGGGAGGGCAATGAGCAGTTCTTC,CASGLWEGNEQFF
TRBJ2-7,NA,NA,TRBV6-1,TGTGCCAGCAGTGGCCGGGAAAGAGCGTCCAACTACGAGCAGTACTTC,CASSGRERASNYEQYF
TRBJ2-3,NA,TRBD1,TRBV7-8,TGTGCCAGCAGCTTAGGGACAGGGTGGGATACGCAGTATTTT,CASSLGTGWDTQYF
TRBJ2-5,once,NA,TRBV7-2,TGTGCCAGCAGCTCCACCCGCGGGGAGGCGGGGACCCAGTACTTC,CASSSTRGEAGTQYF
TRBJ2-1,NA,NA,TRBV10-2,TGCGCCAGCACGTCCCCTGCCGGAGATGAGCAGTTCTTC,CASTSPAGDEQFF
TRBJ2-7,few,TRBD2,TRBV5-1,TGCGCCAGCAGCTTAGGCGGGGGACCTGACGAGCAGTACTTC,CASSLGGGPDEQYF
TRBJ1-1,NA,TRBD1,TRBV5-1,TGCGCCAGCAGCCCAGACGCGGGACAGGGAGCTTTCTTT,CASSPDAGQGAFF
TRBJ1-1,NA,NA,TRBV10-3,TGTGCCATCAGTGAGTCGTTAGGGGGAGTCACTGAAGCTTTCTTT,CAISESLGGVTEAFF